The T cell receptor (beta chain) under discussion was sequenced for a study of response to subunit inactivated influenza vaccine (dated by TCRdb to the late 2010s). A note on the overall study: Deep quantitative profiling of the T cell receptor repertoire was used in the study to follow responses to a trivalent subunit inactivated influenza vaccine.

Library generation was performed with RT-PCR. The sequencer listed for this sample is Illumina HiSeq 2500. Through fastp at Q25 and MiXCR, TCRdb rebuilt clones from the public reads, retaining in-frame beta chains. Rows are unified per CDR3 protein, each entry keeping the most common DNA and genes. The sample table lists hundreds of thousands of distinct CDR3 sequences, approximately 14% of them with a count of one. The ten biggest clones cover 6.5% to 8.5% of the sample. With regard to this clonotype: This receptor's antigen is unknown. Base-call qualities are not available, and no considerably larger clone is one nucleotide away.

For CDR1 and CDR2, the germline V gene (reference sequence) lists LGHDT and YNNKEL. Trimming removed 8 bases from V and 3 bases from J; the gene matches leave 13 bases unexplained. The CDR3 covers 16 residues, taking in both the cysteine and the phenylalanine. The kept DNA is CDR3 alone, 48 bases in frame from the first base. Beyond this particular receptor, the publication reports: It was suggested by the authors that each seasonal influenza vaccination may recruit only a limited number of new T cells.

The rearranged chain carries TRBV3-1 and TRBJ2-1, with TRBD2 identical over 7 junction bases. This clonotype was obtained from a man between 50 and 59 years old who received an inactivated influenza vaccine. Donor details come from another sample of the same person, matched by shared clones. Sequenced here: PBMCs from blood, sampled approximately 15 days before vaccination. The CDR3 reads as follows: CASAQAPSGYYNEQFF. The sequenced DNA: TGTGCCAGCGCTCAGGCCCCTAGCGGTTACTACAATGAGCAGTTCTTC.